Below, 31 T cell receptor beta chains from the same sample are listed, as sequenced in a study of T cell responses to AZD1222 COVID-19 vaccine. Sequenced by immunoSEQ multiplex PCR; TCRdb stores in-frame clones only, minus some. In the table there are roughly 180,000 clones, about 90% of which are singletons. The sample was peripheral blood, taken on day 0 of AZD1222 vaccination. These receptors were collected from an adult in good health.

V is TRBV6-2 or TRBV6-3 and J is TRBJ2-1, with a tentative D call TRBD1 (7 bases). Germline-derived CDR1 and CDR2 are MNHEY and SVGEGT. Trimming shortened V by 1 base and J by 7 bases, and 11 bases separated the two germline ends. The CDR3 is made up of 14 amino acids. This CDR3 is CASSYLRGQNEQFF. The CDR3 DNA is TGTGCCAGCAGTTACTTGCGGGGACAGAATGAGCAGTTCTTC.

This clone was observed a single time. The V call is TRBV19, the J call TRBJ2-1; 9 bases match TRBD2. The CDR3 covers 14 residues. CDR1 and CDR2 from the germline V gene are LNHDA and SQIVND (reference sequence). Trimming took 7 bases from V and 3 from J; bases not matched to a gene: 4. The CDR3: CASKASGVYNEQFF. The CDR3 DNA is TGTGCCAGTAAGGCTAGCGGGGTCTACAATGAGCAGTTCTTC. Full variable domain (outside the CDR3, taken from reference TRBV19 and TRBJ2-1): DGGITQSPKYLFRKEGQNVTLSCEQNLNHDAMYWYRQDPGQGLRLIYYSQIVNDFQKGDIAEGYSVSREKKESFPLTVTSAQKNPTAFYLCASKASGVYNEQFFGPGTRLTVL.

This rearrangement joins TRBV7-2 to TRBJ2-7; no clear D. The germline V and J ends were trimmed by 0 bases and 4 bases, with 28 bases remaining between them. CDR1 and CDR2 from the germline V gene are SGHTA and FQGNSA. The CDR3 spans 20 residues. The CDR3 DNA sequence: TGTGCCAGCAGCTTAGCTCAAACGATTCCGAACGGCGGAAGGGATTACGAGCAGTACTTC. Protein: CASSLAQTIPNGGRDYEQYF. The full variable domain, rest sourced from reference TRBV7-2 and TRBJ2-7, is GAGVSQSPSNKVTEKGKDVELRCDPISGHTALYWYRQSLGQGLEFLIYFQGNSAPDKSGLPSDRFSAERTGGSVSTLTIQRTQQEDSAVYLCASSLAQTIPNGGRDYEQYFGPGTRLTVT.

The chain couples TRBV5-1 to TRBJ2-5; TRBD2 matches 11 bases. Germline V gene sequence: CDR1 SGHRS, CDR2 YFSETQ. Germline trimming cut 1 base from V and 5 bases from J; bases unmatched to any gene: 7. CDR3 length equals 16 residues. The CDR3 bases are TGCGCCAGCAGCTTGTCCCCGACTAGCGGGACTGAGACCCAGTACTTC. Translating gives CASSLSPTSGTETQYF.

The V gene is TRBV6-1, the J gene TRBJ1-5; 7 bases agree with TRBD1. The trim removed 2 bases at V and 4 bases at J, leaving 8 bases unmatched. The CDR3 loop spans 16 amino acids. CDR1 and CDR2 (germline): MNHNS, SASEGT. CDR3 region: CASSEQEGAINQPQHF. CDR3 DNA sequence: TGTGCCAGCAGTGAACAGGAGGGGGCGATAAATCAGCCCCAGCATTTT.

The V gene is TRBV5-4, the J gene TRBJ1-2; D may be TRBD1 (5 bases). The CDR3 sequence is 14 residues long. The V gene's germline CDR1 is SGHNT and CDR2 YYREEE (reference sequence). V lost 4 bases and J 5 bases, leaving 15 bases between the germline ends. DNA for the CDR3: TGTGCCAGCAGCGACACGTCTTGGGGGTATGGCTACACCTTC. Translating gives CASSDTSWGYGYTF.

DNA for the CDR3: TGTGCCAGCAGCCAAACAGGGGGATCATCCTACGAGCAGTACTTC. Protein sequence: CASSQTGGSSYEQYF. The chain combines TRBV6-5 with TRBJ2-7; 8 nucleotides line up with TRBD1. The CDR3 is made up of 15 amino acids. The germline V gene encodes CDR1 MNHEY and CDR2 SVGAGI. Trimming took 6 bases from V and 1 from J; bases not matched to a gene: 8.

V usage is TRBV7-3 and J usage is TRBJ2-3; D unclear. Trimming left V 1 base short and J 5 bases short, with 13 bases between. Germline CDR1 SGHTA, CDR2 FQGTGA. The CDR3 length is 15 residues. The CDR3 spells CASSLSGLTEDTQYF. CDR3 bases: TGTGCCAGCAGCTTAAGTGGCTTGACGGAAGATACGCAGTATTTT.

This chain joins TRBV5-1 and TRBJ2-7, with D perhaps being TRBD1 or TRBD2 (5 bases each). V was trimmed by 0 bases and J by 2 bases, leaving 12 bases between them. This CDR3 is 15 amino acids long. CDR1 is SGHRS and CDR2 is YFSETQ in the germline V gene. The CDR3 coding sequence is TGCGCCAGCAGCTTGGCCCAGGTGGGGGCCTACGAGCAGTACTTC. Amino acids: CASSLAQVGAYEQYF.

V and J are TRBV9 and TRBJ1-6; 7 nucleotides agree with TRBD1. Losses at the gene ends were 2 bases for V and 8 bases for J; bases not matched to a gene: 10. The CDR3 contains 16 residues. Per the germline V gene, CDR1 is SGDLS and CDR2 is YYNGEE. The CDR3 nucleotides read TGTGCCAGCAGCGTGGGGACAGCGGACGGCGATTCACCCCTCCACTTT. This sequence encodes CASSVGTADGDSPLHF.

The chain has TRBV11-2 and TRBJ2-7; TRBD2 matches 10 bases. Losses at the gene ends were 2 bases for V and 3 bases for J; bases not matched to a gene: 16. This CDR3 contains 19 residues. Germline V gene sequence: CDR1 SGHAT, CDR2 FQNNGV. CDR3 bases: TGTGCCAGCAGCTTATGGACAGGCGGGGCTAGCGGGAGCCTCTACGAGCAGTACTTC. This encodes CASSLWTGGASGSLYEQYF. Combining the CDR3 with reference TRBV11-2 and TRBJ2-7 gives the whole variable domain EAGVAQSPRYKIIEKRQSVAFWCNPISGHATLYWYQQILGQGPKLLIQFQNNGVVDDSQLPKDRFSAERLKGVDSTLKIQPAKLEDSAVYLCASSLWTGGASGSLYEQYFGPGTRLTVT.

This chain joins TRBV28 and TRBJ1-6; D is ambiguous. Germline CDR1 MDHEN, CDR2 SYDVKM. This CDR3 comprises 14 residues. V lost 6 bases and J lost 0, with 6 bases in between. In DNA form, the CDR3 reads TGTGCCAGCAGAACCAGCTCCTATAATTCACCCCTCCACTTT. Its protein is CASRTSSYNSPLHF.

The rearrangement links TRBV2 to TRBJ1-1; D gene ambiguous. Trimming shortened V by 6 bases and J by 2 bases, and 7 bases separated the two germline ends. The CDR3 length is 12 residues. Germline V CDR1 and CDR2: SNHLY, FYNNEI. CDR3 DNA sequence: TGTGCCAGCAGCTTTGGAAACACTGAAGCTTTCTTT. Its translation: CASSFGNTEAFF.

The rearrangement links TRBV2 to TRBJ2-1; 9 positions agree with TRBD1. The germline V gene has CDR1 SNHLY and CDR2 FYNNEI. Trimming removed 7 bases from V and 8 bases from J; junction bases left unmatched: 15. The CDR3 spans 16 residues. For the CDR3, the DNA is TGTGCCAGCAACCCGAGGGGGGGACAGGGACCACATGAGCAGTTCTTC. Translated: CASNPRGGQGPHEQFF.

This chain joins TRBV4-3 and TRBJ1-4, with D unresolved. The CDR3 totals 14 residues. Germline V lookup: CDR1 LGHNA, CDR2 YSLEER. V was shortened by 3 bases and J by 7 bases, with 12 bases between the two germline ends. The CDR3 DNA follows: TGCGCCAGCAGCCAGGGAGGAGGAGGTGAAAAACTGTTTTTT. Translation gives CASSQGGGGEKLFF.

CDR3: CASSAQSGGYTF. The CDR3 coding sequence is TGTGCCAGCAGCGCACAGTCGGGTGGCTACACCTTC. V and J are TRBV3-1 (or the pseudogene TRBV3-2) and TRBJ1-2; D gene ambiguous. CDR3 length: 12 amino acids. Germline CDR1 LGHDT, CDR2 YNNKEL (reference sequence). The germline V and J ends were trimmed by 5 bases and 7 bases, with 11 bases remaining between them.

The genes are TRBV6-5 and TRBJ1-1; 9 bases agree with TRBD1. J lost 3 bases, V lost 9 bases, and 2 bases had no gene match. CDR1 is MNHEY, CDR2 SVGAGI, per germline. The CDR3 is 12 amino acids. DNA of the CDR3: TGTGCCAGTCACAGGGGGCACACTGAAGCTTTCTTT. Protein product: CASHRGHTEAFF.

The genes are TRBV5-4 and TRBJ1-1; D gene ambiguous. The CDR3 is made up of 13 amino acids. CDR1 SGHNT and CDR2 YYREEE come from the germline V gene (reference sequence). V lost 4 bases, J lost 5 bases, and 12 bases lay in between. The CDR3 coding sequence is TGTGCCAGCAGCCCCCATGCAAGGACTGAAGCTTTCTTT. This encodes CASSPHARTEAFF.

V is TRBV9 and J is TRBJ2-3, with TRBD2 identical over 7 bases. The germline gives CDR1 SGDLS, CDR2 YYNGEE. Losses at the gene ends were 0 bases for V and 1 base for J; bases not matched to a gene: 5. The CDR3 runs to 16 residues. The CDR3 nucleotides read TGTGCCAGCAGCGTAGGACGGGCGGGGGGCACAGATACGCAGTATTTT. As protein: CASSVGRAGGTDTQYF.

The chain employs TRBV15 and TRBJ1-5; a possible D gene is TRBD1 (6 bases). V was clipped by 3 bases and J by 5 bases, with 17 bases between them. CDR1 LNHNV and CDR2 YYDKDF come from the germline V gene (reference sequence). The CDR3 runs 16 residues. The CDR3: CATSSIQGSGHQPQHF. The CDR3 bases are TGTGCCACCAGCAGCATACAGGGAAGTGGGCATCAGCCCCAGCATTTT.

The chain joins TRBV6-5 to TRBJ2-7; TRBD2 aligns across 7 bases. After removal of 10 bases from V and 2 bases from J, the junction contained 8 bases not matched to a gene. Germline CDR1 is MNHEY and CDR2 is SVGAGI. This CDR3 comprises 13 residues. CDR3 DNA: TGTGCCACATACCCTGGGGGGGCCTACGAGCAGTACTTC. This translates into CATYPGGAYEQYF.

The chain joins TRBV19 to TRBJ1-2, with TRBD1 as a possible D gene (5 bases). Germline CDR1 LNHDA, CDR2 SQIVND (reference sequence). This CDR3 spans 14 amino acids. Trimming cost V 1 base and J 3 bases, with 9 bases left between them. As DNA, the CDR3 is TGTGCCAGTAGTATAGGGGACGGTGACTATGGCTACACCTTC. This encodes CASSIGDGDYGYTF.

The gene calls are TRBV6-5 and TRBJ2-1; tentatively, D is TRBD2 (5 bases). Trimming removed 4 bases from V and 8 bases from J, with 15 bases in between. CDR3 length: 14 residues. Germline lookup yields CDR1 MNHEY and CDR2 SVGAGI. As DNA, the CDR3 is TGTGCCAGCAGTTCTACCGGGATCACACATGAGCAGTTCTTC. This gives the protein CASSSTGITHEQFF.

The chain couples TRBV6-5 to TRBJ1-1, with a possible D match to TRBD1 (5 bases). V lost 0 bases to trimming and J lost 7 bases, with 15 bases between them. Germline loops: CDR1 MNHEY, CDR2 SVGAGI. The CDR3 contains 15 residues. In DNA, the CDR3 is TGTGCCAGCAGTTACTCGAGATACCCGGGGGATGAAGCTTTCTTT. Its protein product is CASSYSRYPGDEAFF.

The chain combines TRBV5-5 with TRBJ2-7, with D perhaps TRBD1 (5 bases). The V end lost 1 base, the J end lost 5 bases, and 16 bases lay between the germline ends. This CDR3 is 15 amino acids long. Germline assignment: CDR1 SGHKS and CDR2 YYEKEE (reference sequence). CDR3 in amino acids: CASSLWSSGSNEQYF. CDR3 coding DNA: TGTGCCAGCAGCTTGTGGTCGTCAGGGTCCAACGAGCAGTACTTC.

For the CDR3, the DNA is TGTGCCACACGGTCGGCAGGCTCGTTAGAGACCCAGTACTTC. Residues: CATRSAGSLETQYF. V gene TRBV10-3 combines with J gene TRBJ2-5, with D unresolved. The CDR3 spans 14 residues. V dropped 10 bases and J dropped 4 bases, with 19 bases sitting between them. From germline, CDR1 is ENHRY and CDR2 SYGVKD.

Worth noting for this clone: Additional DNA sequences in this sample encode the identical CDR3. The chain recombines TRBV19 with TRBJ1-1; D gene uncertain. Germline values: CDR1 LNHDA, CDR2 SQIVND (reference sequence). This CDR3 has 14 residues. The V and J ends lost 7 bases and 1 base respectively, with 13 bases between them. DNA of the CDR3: TGTGCCAGTAATACCGGAAGAGGGAACACTGAAGCTTTCTTT. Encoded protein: CASNTGRGNTEAFF.

The CDR3 region is CSVIPGQSDTQYF. The CDR3 DNA reads TGCAGCGTGATTCCGGGACAGTCAGATACGCAGTATTTT. This chain uses TRBV29-1 with TRBJ2-3; 7 bases fit TRBD1. Trimming took 6 bases from V and 4 from J; bases not matched to a gene: 7. The CDR3 spans 13 residues. Germline CDR1 is SQVTM and CDR2 is ANQGSEA.

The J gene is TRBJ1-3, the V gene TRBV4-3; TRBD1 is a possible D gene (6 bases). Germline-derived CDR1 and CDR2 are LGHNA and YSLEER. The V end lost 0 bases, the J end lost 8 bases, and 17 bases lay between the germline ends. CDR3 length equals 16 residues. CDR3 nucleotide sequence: TGCGCCAGCAGCCAAGATCCCGGGCAGGGGATCGACACCATATATTTT. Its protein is CASSQDPGQGIDTIYF.

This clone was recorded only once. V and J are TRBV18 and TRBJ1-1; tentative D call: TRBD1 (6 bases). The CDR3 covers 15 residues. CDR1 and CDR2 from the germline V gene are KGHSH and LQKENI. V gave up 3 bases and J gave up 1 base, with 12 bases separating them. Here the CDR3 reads CASSPALGQNTEAFF. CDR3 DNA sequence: TGTGCCAGCTCACCGGCCTTGGGACAGAACACTGAAGCTTTCTTT.

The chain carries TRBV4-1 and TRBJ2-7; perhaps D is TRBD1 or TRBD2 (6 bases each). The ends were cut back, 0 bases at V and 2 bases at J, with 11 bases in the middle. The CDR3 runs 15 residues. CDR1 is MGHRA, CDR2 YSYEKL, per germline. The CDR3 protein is CASSQEGGGTYEQYF. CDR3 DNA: TGCGCCAGCAGCCAAGAAGGAGGGGGAACCTACGAGCAGTACTTC.